A single sample gave rise to the 23 T cell receptor beta chains below, sequenced in a study of beta chain features in type 1 diabetes. The study's findings and limits: Moderate yet significant TCRB CDR3 shortening was seen in Type 1 diabetes patients in all four CD4+ subsets.

The study reverse transcribed the entire isolated RNA, so it sequenced expressed TCRB transcripts. Clones were sequenced by immunoSEQ multiplex PCR, and TCRdb holds only the in-frame ones, with some missing. The table records hundreds of thousands of clones, more than 12% of them present only once. These receptors lack a known antigen. Sequences were obtained from naive CD4+ T cells from blood. The receptors stem from a man aged 18 to 30 with type 1 diabetes.

For this clone: The same CDR3 can be traced to other DNA sequences in this sample. The V call is TRBV9, the J call TRBJ2-1, with D unclear. Germline CDR1 and CDR2: SGDLS and YYNGEE. This CDR3 spans 12 amino acids. Trimming stripped 0 bases from V and 4 bases from J, with 2 bases between. CDR3: CASSVDYNEQFF. The DNA for the CDR3 is TGTGCCAGCAGCGTAGATTACAATGAGCAGTTCTTC.

The table lists this clone with a few counts. The chain couples TRBV30 to TRBJ2-2, with D uncertain. CDR1 GTSNPN and CDR2 SVGIG come from the germline V gene (reference sequence). This CDR3 spans 14 amino acids. Trimming took off 0 bases at V and 0 bases at J, with 5 bases between the two ends. CDR3 coding DNA: TGTGCCTGGAGTGTACACGCGAACACCGGGGAGCTGTTTTTT. It yields the protein CAWSVHANTGELFF.

Only a few counts were recorded for this clone. This chain connects TRBV9 to TRBJ1-2; D possibly corresponds to TRBD1 (6 bases). The V and J ends lost 0 bases and 11 bases respectively, with 11 bases between them. Looked up from germline, CDR1 is SGDLS and CDR2 is YYNGEE. The CDR3 extends over 12 amino acids. CDR3 residues: CASSVARTEYTF. DNA for the CDR3: TGTGCCAGCAGCGTAGCTCGGACAGAATACACCTTC.

A few counts support this clone. This sequence joins TRBV2 and TRBJ1-4; D remains unclear. Looked up from germline, CDR1 is SNHLY and CDR2 is FYNNEI. The CDR3 contains 15 residues. The CDR3 sequence is CGLRKDRATNEKLFF. CDR3 DNA: TGTGGGTTGAGGAAGGATCGTGCAACTAATGAAAAACTGTTTTTT. The variable domain in full, with the rest retrieved from reference TRBV2 and TRBJ1-4, is EPEVTQTPSHQVTQMGQEVILRCVPISNHLYFYWYRQILGQKVEFLVSFYNNEISEKSEIFDDQFSVERPDGSNFTLKIRSTKLEDSAMYFCGLRKDRATNEKLFFGSGTQLSVL.

V and J are TRBV5-1 and TRBJ2-5; a weak D match, TRBD2 (7 bases). This CDR3 spans 14 amino acids. Germline CDR1 and CDR2: SGHRS and YFSETQ. Between the trimmed V and J ends, which lost 4 bases and 5 bases, there was a span of 15 bases. The CDR3 nucleotides are TGCGCCAGCAGCGACACACAGGGAGGGGAGACCCAGTACTTC. Amino acids: CASSDTQGGETQYF. Full variable domain (missing parts from reference TRBV5-1 and TRBJ2-5): KAGVTQTPRYLIKTRGQQVTLSCSPISGHRSVSWYQQTPGQGLQFLFEYFSETQRNKGNFPGRFSGRQFSNSRSEMNVSTLELGDSALYLCASSDTQGGETQYFGPGTRLLVL.

The chain couples TRBV28 to TRBJ2-7; 8 bases match TRBD2. Looked up from germline, CDR1 is MDHEN and CDR2 is SYDVKM. This CDR3 has 16 amino acids. J lost 3 bases, V lost 7 bases, and 14 bases had no gene match. The CDR3 coding sequence is TGTGCCAGCACCCCCCCAGGACTAGCCTCGCTCTACGAGCAGTACTTC. Amino acids: CASTPPGLASLYEQYF.

The sample holds a few counts of this clone. The chain links TRBV28 to TRBJ2-7, with D perhaps being TRBD1 or TRBD2 (5 bases each). The V gene lost 5 bases and the J gene lost 4 bases, with 15 bases spanning the gap. Per germline, CDR1 MDHEN and CDR2 SYDVKM. The CDR3 runs to 14 residues. The CDR3 reads CASSMSRDLYEQYF. The CDR3 DNA is TGTGCCAGCAGTATGTCCCGGGACCTATACGAGCAGTACTTC. The full variable domain, rest sourced from reference TRBV28 and TRBJ2-7, is DVKVTQSSRYLVKRTGEKVFLECVQDMDHENMFWYRQDPGLGLRLIYFSYDVKMKEKGDIPEGYSVSREKKERFSLILESASTNQTSMYLCASSMSRDLYEQYFGPGTRLTVT.

There are a few counts of this clone. The gene calls are TRBV30 and TRBJ2-7; no clear D. The CDR3 covers 10 residues. Looked up from germline, CDR1 is GTSNPN and CDR2 is SVGIG (reference sequence). CDR3 DNA sequence: TGTGGCGTCCTCACCTACGAGCAGTACTTC. Protein: CGVLTYEQYF.

The chain joins TRBV19 to TRBJ1-6, with TRBD1 as a possible D gene (5 bases). CDR1 is LNHDA and CDR2 is SQIVND in the germline V gene (reference sequence). Trimming removed 5 bases at V and 10 bases at J, with 18 bases between. The CDR3 length is 15 residues. In nucleotides, the CDR3 is TGTGCCAGTAGTGCCTCGTGGAGGGGCAACTCACCCCTCCACTTT. Encoded protein: CASSASWRGNSPLHF.

About this clone itself: It is unclear where the CDR3 begins or ends on the DNA, so no DNA is shown, and the CDR3 is as TCRdb lists it. This chain uses TRBV7-2 with TRBJ2-4. Germline CDR1 and CDR2: SGHTA and FQGNSA. The CDR3 numbers 16 amino acids, ends counted. CDR3 amino acids: CASSFGPGAAKNIQYF.

This clone has only a few counts. The chain combines TRBV23-1 with TRBJ1-3; D not certain. TRBV23-1 is sorted into the ORF group, with uncertain function. The CDR3 runs to 17 residues. V lost 5 bases and J lost 0, with 17 bases in between. The CDR3: CASSVPQGPLSGNTIYF. The CDR3 bases are TGCGCCAGCAGTGTTCCCCAAGGCCCCCTCTCTGGAAACACCATATATTTT.

The rearrangement joins TRBV18 to TRBJ2-1, with a weak D call TRBD1 (6 bases). CDR3 length: 12 amino acids. V lost 3 bases to trimming and J lost 15 bases, with 15 bases between them. From germline, CDR1 is KGHSH and CDR2 LQKENI. The CDR3 region is CASSPLGARLFF. The CDR3, as DNA: TGTGCCAGCTCACCCTTGGGGGCCAGGTTGTTCTTC.

This clone has just a few counts. J is TRBJ1-5 and V is TRBV7-2, with 7 nucleotides matching TRBD1. The CDR3 covers 19 residues. Germline lookup yields CDR1 SGHTA and CDR2 FQGNSA. J gave up 0 bases and V 2 bases, and 13 bases lay outside the gene matches. CDR3 in amino acids: CASSLIGTAGPDSNQPQHF. DNA for the CDR3: TGTGCCAGCAGCTTAATAGGGACAGCCGGCCCGGATAGCAATCAGCCCCAGCATTTT.

As to this clone: Other nucleotide sequences from this sample produce the same CDR3. J is TRBJ1-1 and V is TRBV4-3, with D uncertain. CDR3 length: 15 amino acids. Trimming left V 0 bases short and J 0 bases short, with 8 bases between. Germline CDR1 reads LGHNA; CDR2 reads YSLEER. CDR3 loop: CASSQEAGMNTEAFF. The CDR3 region has the DNA TGCGCCAGCAGCCAAGAGGCGGGGATGAACACTGAAGCTTTCTTT.

This chain links TRBV23-1 with TRBJ1-4; perhaps TRBD1 as D (6 bases). TRBV23-1 is an ORF for which the function is uncertain. This CDR3 contains 12 residues. V was shortened by 6 bases and J by 7 bases, with 9 bases between the two germline ends. The chain's CDR3 is CASSHRAEKLFF. The CDR3 DNA sequence: TGCGCCAGCAGCCACAGGGCTGAAAAACTGTTTTTT.

A few counts support this clone. The chain joins TRBV2 to TRBJ2-6, with a tentative D call TRBD1 (5 bases). CDR1 and CDR2 (germline): SNHLY, FYNNEI. This CDR3 is built from 20 residues. Trimming removed 4 bases at V and 0 bases at J, with 22 bases between. The DNA for the CDR3 is TGTGCCAGCAGTGCCTTTCGGGCAGGGCCTCCTACCTCTGGGGCCAACGTCCTGACTTTC. This gives the protein CASSAFRAGPPTSGANVLTF.

This clone was observed a handful of times. This chain uses TRBV30 with TRBJ2-4; perhaps TRBD2 as D (5 bases). Germline values: CDR1 GTSNPN, CDR2 SVGIG (reference sequence). V lost 7 bases to trimming and J lost 8 bases, with 21 bases between them. The CDR3 totals 14 residues. The CDR3 here is CAYSESGRRDIQYF. The CDR3 coding sequence is TGTGCCTATTCGGAGTCGGGGAGAAGGGACATTCAGTACTTC. Looking up the rest from reference TRBV30 and TRBJ2-4 gives the full variable domain: SQTIHQWPATLVQPVGSPLSLECTVEGTSNPNLYWYRQAAGRGLQLLFYSVGIGQISSEVPQNLSASRPQDRQFILSSKKLLLSDSGFYLCAYSESGRRDIQYFGAGTRLSVL.

The V gene is TRBV5-1, the J gene TRBJ2-1, with D perhaps TRBD2 (6 bases). The CDR3 sequence is 13 residues long. Looked up from germline, CDR1 is SGHRS and CDR2 is YFSETQ. Trimming stripped 4 bases from V and 10 bases from J, with 15 bases between. The DNA for the CDR3 is TGCGCCAGCAGCGCCATTGAGGGAGGCGAGCAGTTCTTC. Translating it yields CASSAIEGGEQFF.

The CDR3 DNA reads as TGTGCCAGTAGTACGGGAGGAGGTCGGAATGAGCAGTTCTTC. As protein: CASSTGGGRNEQFF. The chain couples TRBV19 to TRBJ2-1, with TRBD2 identical over 7 bases. Germline V gene sequence: CDR1 LNHDA, CDR2 SQIVND (reference sequence). The junction had 7 bases not matched to a gene; V was cut back by 4 bases and J by 7 bases. The CDR3 spans 14 residues.

Turning to this clone: The same CDR3 can be traced to other DNA sequences in this sample. V and J are TRBV7-2 and TRBJ2-3; D may be TRBD2 (6 bases). V lost 5 bases to trimming and J lost 0 bases, with 9 bases between them. The CDR3 spans 14 residues. Germline V CDR1 and CDR2: SGHTA, FQGNSA. This CDR3 reads CASSPGTSTDTQYF. The DNA of the CDR3 is TGTGCCAGCAGCCCTGGGACTAGCACAGATACGCAGTATTTT.

The rearrangement uses TRBV6-4 and TRBJ2-6; possibly TRBD1 for D (5 bases). The CDR3 has 12 amino acids. CDR1 MRHNA and CDR2 SNTAGT come from the germline V gene. V lost 6 bases, J lost 9 bases, and 9 bases lay in between. In DNA form, the CDR3 reads TGTGCCAGCAGCGACAGCAGCAACGTCCTGACTTTC. Translated, it gives CASSDSSNVLTF.

The chain employs TRBV27 and TRBJ2-3, with D uncertain. There are 16 residues in the CDR3. The germline V gene has CDR1 MNHEY and CDR2 SMNVEV (reference sequence). Trimming removed 5 bases at V and 0 bases at J, with 15 bases between. The CDR3 reads CASSPSWRSSTDTQYF. As DNA, the CDR3 is TGTGCCAGCAGTCCCAGTTGGAGATCTAGCACAGATACGCAGTATTTT.

This chain links TRBV5-4 with TRBJ2-1, with 16 bases matching TRBD2. The CDR3 is made up of 17 amino acids. With V trimmed by 7 bases and J by 7 bases, 11 bases remained unmatched. Germline assignment: CDR1 SGHNT and CDR2 YYREEE (reference sequence). The CDR3 sequence is CASGLGLAGGPRNEQFF. CDR3 bases: TGTGCCAGCGGCCTGGGACTAGCGGGGGGGCCGAGGAATGAGCAGTTCTTC.